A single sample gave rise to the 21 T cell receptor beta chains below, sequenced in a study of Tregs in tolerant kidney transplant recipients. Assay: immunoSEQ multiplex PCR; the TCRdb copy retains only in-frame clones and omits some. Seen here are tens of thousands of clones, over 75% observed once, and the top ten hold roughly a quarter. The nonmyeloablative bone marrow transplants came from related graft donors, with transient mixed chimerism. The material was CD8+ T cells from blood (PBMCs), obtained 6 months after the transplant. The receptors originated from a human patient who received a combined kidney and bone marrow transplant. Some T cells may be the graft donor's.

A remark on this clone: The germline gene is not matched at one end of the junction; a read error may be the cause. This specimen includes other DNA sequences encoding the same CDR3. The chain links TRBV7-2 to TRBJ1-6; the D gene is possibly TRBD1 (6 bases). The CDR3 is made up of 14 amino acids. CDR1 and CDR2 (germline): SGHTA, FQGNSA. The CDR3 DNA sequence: TGTGCCAGCAGCCGCACAGGGCGTAATTCCCCCCTCCACTTT. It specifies CASSRTGRNSPLHF.

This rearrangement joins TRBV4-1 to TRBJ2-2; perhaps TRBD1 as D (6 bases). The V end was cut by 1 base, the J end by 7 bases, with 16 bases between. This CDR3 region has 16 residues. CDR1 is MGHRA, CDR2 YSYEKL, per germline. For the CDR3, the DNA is TGCGCCAGCAGCCAAGCCTGGGTAGGGGGTTACGGGGAGCTGTTTTTT. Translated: CASSQAWVGGYGELFF.

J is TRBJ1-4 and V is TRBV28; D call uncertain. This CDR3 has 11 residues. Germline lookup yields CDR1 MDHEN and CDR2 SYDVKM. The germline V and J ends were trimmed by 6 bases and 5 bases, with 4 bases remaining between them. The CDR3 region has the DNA TGTGCCAGCAGACTAAATGAAAAACTGTTTTTT. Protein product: CASRLNEKLFF.

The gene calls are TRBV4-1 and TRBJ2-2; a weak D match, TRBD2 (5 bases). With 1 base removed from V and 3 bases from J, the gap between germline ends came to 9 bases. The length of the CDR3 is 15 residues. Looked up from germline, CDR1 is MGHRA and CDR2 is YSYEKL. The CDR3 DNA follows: TGCGCCAGCAGCCAAGTTGAGGGCTACACCGGGGAGCTGTTTTTT. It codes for CASSQVEGYTGELFF.

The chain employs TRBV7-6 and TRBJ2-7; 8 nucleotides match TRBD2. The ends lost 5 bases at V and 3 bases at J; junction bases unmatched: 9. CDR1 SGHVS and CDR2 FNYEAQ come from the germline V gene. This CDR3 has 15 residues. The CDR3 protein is CASSPASGSIYEQYF. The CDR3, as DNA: TGTGCCAGCAGCCCCGCCAGCGGGAGTATCTACGAGCAGTACTTC.

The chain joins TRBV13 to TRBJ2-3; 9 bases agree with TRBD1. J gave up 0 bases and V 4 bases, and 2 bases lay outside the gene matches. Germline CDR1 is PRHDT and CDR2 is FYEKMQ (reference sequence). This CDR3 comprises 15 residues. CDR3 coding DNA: TGTGCCAGCAGCTCAGGACAGGGGAGCACAGATACGCAGTATTTT. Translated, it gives CASSSGQGSTDTQYF. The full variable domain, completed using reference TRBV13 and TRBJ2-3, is AAGVIQSPRHLIKEKRETATLKCYPIPRHDTVYWYQQGPGQDPQFLISFYEKMQSDKGSIPDRFSAQQFSDYHSELNMSSLELGDSALYFCASSSGQGSTDTQYFGPGTRLTVL.

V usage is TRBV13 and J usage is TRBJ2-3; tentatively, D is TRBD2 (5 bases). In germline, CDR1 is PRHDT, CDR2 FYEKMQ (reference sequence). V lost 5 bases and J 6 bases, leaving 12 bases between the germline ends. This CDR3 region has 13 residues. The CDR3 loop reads CASSVGSRDTQYF. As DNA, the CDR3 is TGTGCCAGCAGCGTTGGGAGTAGGGATACGCAGTATTTT.

This CDR3 reads CASSDTSGGQETQYF. The CDR3, as DNA: TGTGCCAGCAGTGACACTAGCGGGGGCCAAGAGACCCAGTACTTC. The rearrangement joins TRBV6-4 to TRBJ2-5, with TRBD2 matching 11 bases. J gave up 1 base and V 2 bases, and 0 bases lay outside the gene matches. This CDR3 has 15 residues. CDR1 is MRHNA and CDR2 is SNTAGT in the germline V gene.

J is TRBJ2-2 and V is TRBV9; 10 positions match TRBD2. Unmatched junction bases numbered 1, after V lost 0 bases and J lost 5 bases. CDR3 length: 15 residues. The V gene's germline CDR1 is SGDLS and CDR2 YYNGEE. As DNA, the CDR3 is TGTGCCAGCAGCGTAGCTAGCGGGAGTACCGGGGAGCTGTTTTTT. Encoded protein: CASSVASGSTGELFF. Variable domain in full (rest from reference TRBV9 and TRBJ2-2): DSGVTQTPKHLITATGQRVTLRCSPRSGDLSVYWYQQSLDQGLQFLIQYYNGEERAKGNILERFSAQQFPDLHSELNLSSLELGDSALYFCASSVASGSTGELFFGEGSRLTVL.

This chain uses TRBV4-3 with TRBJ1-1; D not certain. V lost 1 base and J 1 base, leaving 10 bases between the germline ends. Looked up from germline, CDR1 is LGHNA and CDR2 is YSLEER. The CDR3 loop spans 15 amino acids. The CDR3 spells CASSQGEGRNTEAFF. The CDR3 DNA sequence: TGCGCCAGCAGCCAAGGGGAGGGCAGGAACACTGAAGCTTTCTTT.

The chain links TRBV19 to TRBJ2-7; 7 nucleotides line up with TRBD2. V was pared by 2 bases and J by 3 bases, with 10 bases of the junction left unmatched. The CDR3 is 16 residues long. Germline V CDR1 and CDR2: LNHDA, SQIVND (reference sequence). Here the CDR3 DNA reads TGTGCCAGTAGTATATCGGCAGGGTGGGAGGGCTACGAGCAGTACTTC. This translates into CASSISAGWEGYEQYF.

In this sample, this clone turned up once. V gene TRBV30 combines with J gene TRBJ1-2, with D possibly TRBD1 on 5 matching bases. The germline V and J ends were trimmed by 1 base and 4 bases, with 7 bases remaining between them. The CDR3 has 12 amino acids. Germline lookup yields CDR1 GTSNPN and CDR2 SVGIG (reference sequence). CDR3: CAWSGGAYGYTF. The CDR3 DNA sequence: TGTGCCTGGAGTGGGGGCGCCTATGGCTACACCTTC.

The CDR3 DNA reads TGTGCCAGCAGCTTCGGGACAGGGACCTACGAGCAGTACTTC. This sequence encodes CASSFGTGTYEQYF. The rearrangement uses TRBV7-6 and TRBJ2-7; 9 bases are shared with TRBD1. Germline V gene lookup returns CDR1 SGHVS and CDR2 FNYEAQ. V lost 3 bases, J lost 2 bases, and 2 bases stayed unmatched. The CDR3 has 14 residues. Together with reference TRBV7-6 and TRBJ2-7, the CDR3 gives the full variable domain: GAGVSQSPRYKVTKRGQDVALRCDPISGHVSLYWYRQALGQGPEFLTYFNYEAQQDKSGLPNDRFSAERPEGSISTLTIQRTEQRDSAMYRCASSFGTGTYEQYFGPGTRLTVT.

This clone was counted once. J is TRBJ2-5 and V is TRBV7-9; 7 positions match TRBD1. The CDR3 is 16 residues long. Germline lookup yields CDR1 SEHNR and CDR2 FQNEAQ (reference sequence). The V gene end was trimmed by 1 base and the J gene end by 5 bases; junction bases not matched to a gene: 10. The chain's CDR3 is CASSLVSVQGWETQYF. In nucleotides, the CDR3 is TGTGCCAGCAGCTTAGTATCTGTACAGGGGTGGGAGACCCAGTACTTC.

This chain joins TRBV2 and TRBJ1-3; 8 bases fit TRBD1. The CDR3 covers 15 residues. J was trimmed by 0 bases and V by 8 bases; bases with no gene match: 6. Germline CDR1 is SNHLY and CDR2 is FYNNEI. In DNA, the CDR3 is TGTGCCAGCTCGACAGGGGCCTTCTCTGGAAACACCATATATTTT. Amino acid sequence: CASSTGAFSGNTIYF.

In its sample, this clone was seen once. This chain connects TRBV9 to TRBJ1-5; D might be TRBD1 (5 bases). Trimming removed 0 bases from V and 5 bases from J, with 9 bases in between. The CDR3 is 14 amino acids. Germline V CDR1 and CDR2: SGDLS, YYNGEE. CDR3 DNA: TGTGCCAGCAGCGTAGGGGAAGGGGATCAGCCCCAGCATTTT. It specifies CASSVGEGDQPQHF. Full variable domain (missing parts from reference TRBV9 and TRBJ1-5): DSGVTQTPKHLITATGQRVTLRCSPRSGDLSVYWYQQSLDQGLQFLIQYYNGEERAKGNILERFSAQQFPDLHSELNLSSLELGDSALYFCASSVGEGDQPQHFGDGTRLSIL.

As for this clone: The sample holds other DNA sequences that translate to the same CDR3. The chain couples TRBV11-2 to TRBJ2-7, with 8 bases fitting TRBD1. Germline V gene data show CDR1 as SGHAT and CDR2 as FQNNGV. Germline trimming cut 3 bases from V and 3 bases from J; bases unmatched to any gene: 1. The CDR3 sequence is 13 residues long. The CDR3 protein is CASSFGQGYEQYF. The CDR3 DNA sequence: TGTGCCAGCAGCTTCGGACAGGGCTACGAGCAGTACTTC. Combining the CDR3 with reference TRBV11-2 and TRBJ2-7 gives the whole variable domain EAGVAQSPRYKIIEKRQSVAFWCNPISGHATLYWYQQILGQGPKLLIQFQNNGVVDDSQLPKDRFSAERLKGVDSTLKIQPAKLEDSAVYLCASSFGQGYEQYFGPGTRLTVT.

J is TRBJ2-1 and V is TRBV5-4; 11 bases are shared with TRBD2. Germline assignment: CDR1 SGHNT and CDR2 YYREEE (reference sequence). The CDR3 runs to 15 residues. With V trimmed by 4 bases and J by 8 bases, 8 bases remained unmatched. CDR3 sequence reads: CASSALAGAGDEQFF. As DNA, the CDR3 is TGTGCCAGCAGCGCACTAGCGGGAGCTGGTGATGAGCAGTTCTTC.

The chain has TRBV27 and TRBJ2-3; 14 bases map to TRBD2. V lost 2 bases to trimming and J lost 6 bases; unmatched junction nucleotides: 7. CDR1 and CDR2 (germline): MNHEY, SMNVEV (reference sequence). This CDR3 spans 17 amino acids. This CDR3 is CASSLGLAGGLSDTQYF. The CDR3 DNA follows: TGTGCCAGCAGTTTAGGACTAGCGGGAGGTCTCTCGGATACGCAGTATTTT.

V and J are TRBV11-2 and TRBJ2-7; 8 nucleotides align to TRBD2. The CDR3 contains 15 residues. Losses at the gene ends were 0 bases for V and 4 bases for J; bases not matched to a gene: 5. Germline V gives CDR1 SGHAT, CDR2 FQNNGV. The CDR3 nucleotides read TGTGCCAGCAGCTTAGAGGCGGGGGGCCAATACGAGCAGTACTTC. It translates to CASSLEAGGQYEQYF. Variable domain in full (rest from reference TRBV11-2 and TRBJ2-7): EAGVAQSPRYKIIEKRQSVAFWCNPISGHATLYWYQQILGQGPKLLIQFQNNGVVDDSQLPKDRFSAERLKGVDSTLKIQPAKLEDSAVYLCASSLEAGGQYEQYFGPGTRLTVT.

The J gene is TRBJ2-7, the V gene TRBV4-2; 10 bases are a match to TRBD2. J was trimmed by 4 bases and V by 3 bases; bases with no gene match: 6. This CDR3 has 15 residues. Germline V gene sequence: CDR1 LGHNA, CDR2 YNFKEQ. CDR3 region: CASSHAGTSEYEQYF. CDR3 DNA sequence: TGTGCCAGCAGCCACGCTGGGACTAGCGAATACGAGCAGTACTTC.